The 4 T cell receptor beta chains below were found in one sample sequenced in a study of shared clonotypes between healthy human individuals. Clones were read by immunoSEQ multiplex PCR, and TCRdb kept only the in-frame ones, dropping some. This table has approximately 1,500,000 clones, roughly 96% appearing once. The sequenced material came from naive CD4+ T cells sorted from blood. Subset noted: CD45RA+ positively selected. These receptors were obtained from a man aged 25 to 40 in good health.

The chain has TRBV25-1 and TRBJ2-2, with D possibly TRBD2 on 6 matching bases. Germline loops: CDR1 MGHDK, CDR2 SYGVNS. This CDR3 spans 14 amino acids. The ends were cut back, 3 bases at V and 6 bases at J, with 11 bases in the middle. In DNA form, the CDR3 reads TGTGCCAGCAGTGACCTGGGGGAGGCCGGGGAGCTGTTTTTT. Translating gives CASSDLGEAGELFF.

The V and J genes are TRBV10-3 and TRBJ2-6; D unclear. Germline V CDR1 and CDR2: ENHRY, SYGVKD. The CDR3 runs 13 residues. The V and J ends lost 7 bases and 1 base respectively, with 5 bases between them. The CDR3 is CAITPSGANVLTF. CDR3 bases: TGTGCCATCACCCCATCTGGGGCCAACGTCCTGACTTTC.

The chain is built from TRBV10-1 and TRBJ2-1, with D perhaps being TRBD1 or TRBD2 (6 bases each). The CDR3 is 14 amino acids. The V and J ends lost 5 bases and 7 bases respectively, with 15 bases between them. Germline CDR1 and CDR2: WNHNN and SYGVQD (reference sequence). As DNA, the CDR3 is TGCGCCAGCAGTCTGTTGAAGGGGGGTAATGAGCAGTTCTTC. As protein: CASSLLKGGNEQFF.

The chain combines TRBV6-6 with TRBJ2-7; D call uncertain. Germline V gives CDR1 MNHNY, CDR2 SVGAGI (reference sequence). This CDR3 is 14 amino acids long. V was cut by 0 bases and J by 2 bases, with 8 bases left in between. CDR3 region: CASSYSKQAYEQYF. For the CDR3, the DNA is TGTGCCAGCAGTTACTCAAAGCAGGCCTACGAGCAGTACTTC.